This T cell receptor beta chain was identified in a study of blood T cells in healthy people across ages. Study-wide results and caveats: Estimated diversity, derived from one million T cells, was regarded as an underestimate.

The CDR3 is made up of 16 amino acids. Germline loops: CDR1 DFQATT, CDR2 SNEGSKA (reference sequence). V trimming: 2 bases; J trimming: 3 bases; junction bases outside the gene matches: 7. A word on this clonotype: Antigen specificity is unknown.

The authors ran a second PCR of about 7 to 11 cycles using a sample-barcoded 5' primer and a J-beta primer mix. TCRdb re-called the 5' RACE reads through MiXCR, storing one row per CDR3 protein. In the table there are about 680,000 distinct CDR3 sequences, 45% to 50% of which are singletons. This clonotype originated in a woman in her fifties or sixties in good health. The sequenced sample was blood. The chain joins TRBV20-1 to TRBJ2-1; the match to TRBD2 covers 10 bases. The chain's CDR3 is CSARYLLAGNYNEQFF. The CDR3 region has the DNA TGCAGTGCTAGATACTTACTAGCGGGAAACTACAATGAGCAGTTCTTC.